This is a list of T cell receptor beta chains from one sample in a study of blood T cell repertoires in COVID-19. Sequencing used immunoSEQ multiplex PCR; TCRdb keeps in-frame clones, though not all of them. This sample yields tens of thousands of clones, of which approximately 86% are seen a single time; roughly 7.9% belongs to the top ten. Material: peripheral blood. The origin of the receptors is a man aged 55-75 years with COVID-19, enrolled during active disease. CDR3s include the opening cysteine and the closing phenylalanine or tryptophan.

CASRPGDTEAFF | TRBV12-3/TRBV12-4
CASRGGSHGNTIYF | TRBV28
CASSAPGKANEKLFF | TRBV5-5
CAWTGVGYGYTF | TRBV30
CASSPSRVGQGYTF | TRBV18
CASSLGTSGMGLTDTQYF | TRBV6-2/TRBV6-3
CAWGGQGETEAFF | TRBV30
CASSSQGTGEAFF | TRBV28
CASSLNGGATEAFF | TRBV11-2
CASSSTSGSNEQFF | TRBV19
CASSARTDGTDTQYF | TRBV5-4
CASNVDRGTYEQYF | TRBV2
CASRGKSGGYGYTF | TRBV19
CATSRERGAFNQPQHF | TRBV15
CAGSGAGELFF | TRBV7-2
CASRPKTSVADTQYF | TRBV7-9
CASSQRTNYNEQFF | TRBV3-1/TRBV3-2
CASRGTGETEAFF | TRBV28
CSASPPSGSVPGELFF | TRBV20-1
CASSSRIYEQYF | TRBV7-9
CASSYPTGSYEQYF | TRBV6-2/TRBV6-3
CASSSKRGLGGYNEQFF | TRBV7-3
CASTDRVGETQYF | TRBV6-5
CASSSTSDSGGEQYF | TRBV28
CASRRAGLTDTQYF | TRBV28
CASSVSTSNEQFF | TRBV10-2
CASSVGQGNYEQYF | TRBV2